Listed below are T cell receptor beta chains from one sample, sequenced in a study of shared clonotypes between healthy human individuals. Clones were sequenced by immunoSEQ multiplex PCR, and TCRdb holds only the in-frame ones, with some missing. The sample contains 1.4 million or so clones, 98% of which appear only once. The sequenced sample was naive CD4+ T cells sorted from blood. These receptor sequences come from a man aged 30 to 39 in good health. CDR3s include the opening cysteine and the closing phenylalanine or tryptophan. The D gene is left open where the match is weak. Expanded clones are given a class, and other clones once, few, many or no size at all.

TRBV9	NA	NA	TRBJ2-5	CASSVVGGLETQYF	TGTGCCAGCAGCGTAGTGGGGGGTTTAGAGACCCAGTACTTC
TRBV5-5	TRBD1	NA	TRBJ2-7	CASSLVRGRNEQYF	TGTGCCAGCAGCTTGGTTAGGGGGCGAAACGAGCAGTACTTC
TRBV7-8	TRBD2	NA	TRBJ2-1	CASSLRTSGKVAYNEQFF	TGTGCCAGCAGCTTAAGGACTAGCGGGAAGGTTGCCTACAATGAGCAGTTCTTC
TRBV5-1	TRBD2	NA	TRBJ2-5	CASSSGTSGRIATQYF	TGCGCCAGCAGCTCCGGGACTAGCGGGAGGATAGCGACCCAGTACTTC
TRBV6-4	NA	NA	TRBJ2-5	CASGALQETQYF	TGTGCCAGCGGAGCGCTCCAAGAGACCCAGTACTTC
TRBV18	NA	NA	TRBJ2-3	CASSPRSDTQYF	TGTGCCAGCTCACCACGGTCAGATACGCAGTATTTT
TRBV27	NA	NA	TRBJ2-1	CASSLFISSYNEQFF	TGTGCCAGCAGTTTATTTATAAGCTCCTACAATGAGCAGTTCTTC
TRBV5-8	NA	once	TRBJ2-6	CASSLALNSGANVLTF	TGTGCCAGCAGCTTGGCGCTAAACTCTGGGGCCAACGTCCTGACTTTC
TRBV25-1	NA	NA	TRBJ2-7	CASSPDSTPLLEQYF	TGTGCCAGCAGCCCCGACAGTACTCCCCTCCTCGAGCAGTACTTC
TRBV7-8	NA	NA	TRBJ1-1	CASSLTVAGNTEAFF	TGTGCCAGCAGCTTAACCGTTGCCGGGAACACTGAAGCTTTCTTT
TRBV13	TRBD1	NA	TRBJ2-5	CASSLRSGGRETQYF	TGTGCCAGCAGCTTACGGTCAGGGGGCCGAGAGACCCAGTACTTC
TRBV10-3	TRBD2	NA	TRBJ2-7	CAISESSSGSYEQYF	TGTGCCATCAGTGAGTCCTCTAGCGGATCCTACGAGCAGTACTTC
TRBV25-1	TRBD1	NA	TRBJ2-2	CASSEMGTANTGELFF	TGTGCCAGCAGTGAGATGGGGACAGCGAACACCGGGGAGCTGTTTTTT
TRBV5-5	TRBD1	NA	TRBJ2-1	CASSHTGTGEFF	TGTGCCAGCAGCCATACCGGGACAGGGGAGTTCTTC
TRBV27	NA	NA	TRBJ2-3	CASSGDSTDTQYF	TGTGCCAGCAGCGGGGATAGCACAGATACGCAGTATTTT
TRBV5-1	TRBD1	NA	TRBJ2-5	CASSGQGKETQYF	TGCGCCAGCAGCGGACAGGGGAAAGAGACCCAGTACTTC
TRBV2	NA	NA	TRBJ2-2	CASRVNGELFF	TGTGCCAGCAGGGTGAACGGGGAGCTGTTTTTT
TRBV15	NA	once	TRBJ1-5	CATSRDRDGLALNQPQHF	TGTGCCACCAGCAGAGATCGGGACGGACTAGCCCTCAATCAGCCCCAGCATTTT
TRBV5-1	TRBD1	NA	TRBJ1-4	CASAKTRTGSEKLFF	TGCGCCAGCGCAAAAACCCGGACAGGGAGCGAAAAACTGTTTTTT
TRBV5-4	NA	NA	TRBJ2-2	CASSLALRAGELFF	TGTGCCAGCAGCTTGGCCCTGCGGGCCGGGGAGCTGTTTTTT